This entry lists 5 T cell receptor beta chains sequenced from one sample in a study of response to subunit inactivated influenza vaccine. Via MiXCR, TCRdb re-called the RT-PCR reads, giving one row per CDR3 protein. Among around 570,000 distinct CDR3 sequences, approximately 11% were seen once, and the ten largest hold about 11%. The sample was also linked to a second study, of T cells expressing NK-cell markers. According to that study: In generating TCR beta cDNA, 5'RACE template switching with UMIs was used.

The material was PBMCs from blood, obtained on the day of vaccination. Receptor source: a man aged 45-65 years who received an inactivated influenza vaccine.

This clonotype has a handful of counts. CDR3 protein: CSVDPSGKETQYF. CDR3 DNA: TGCAGCGTTGACCCTTCAGGGAAAGAGACCCAGTACTTC. The chain employs TRBV29-1 and TRBJ2-5, with D perhaps TRBD1 (5 bases). The CDR3 runs to 13 residues. Germline CDR1 and CDR2: SQVTM and ANQGSEA. The V end was cut by 3 bases, the J end by 3 bases, with 11 bases between.

V usage is TRBV20-1 and J usage is TRBJ2-1; 7 nucleotides agree with TRBD1. In germline, CDR1 is DFQATT, CDR2 SNEGSKA (reference sequence). The CDR3 covers 11 residues. The V gene end was trimmed by 8 bases and the J gene end by 11 bases; junction bases not matched to a gene: 9. Here the CDR3 DNA reads TGCAGTTCCGAGGGGGCCACAAAGCAGTTCTTC. It is translated as CSSEGATKQFF.

DNA for the CDR3: TGTGCCAGCAGCGAAAGGCAGGGTCCTAGCACAGATACGCAGTATTTT. Translating it yields CASSERQGPSTDTQYF. The chain has TRBV6-1 and TRBJ2-3; a weak D match, TRBD1 (5 bases). The CDR3 has 16 amino acids. V dropped 6 bases and J dropped 0 bases, with 16 bases sitting between them. Germline V CDR1 and CDR2: MNHNS, SASEGT.

V gene TRBV7-2 combines with J gene TRBJ2-7, with 8 bases matching TRBD1. The J segment lost 0 bases and the V segment lost 5 bases, leaving 6 bases of the junction unmatched. This CDR3 is 15 amino acids long. Germline V lookup: CDR1 SGHTA, CDR2 FQGNSA. CDR3: CASSMQGAVSYEQYF. The CDR3 DNA is TGTGCCAGCAGCATGCAGGGGGCTGTCTCCTACGAGCAGTACTTC. Complete variable domain (other parts from reference TRBV7-2 and TRBJ2-7): GAGVSQSPSNKVTEKGKDVELRCDPISGHTALYWYRQSLGQGLEFLIYFQGNSAPDKSGLPSDRFSAERTGGSVSTLTIQRTQQEDSAVYLCASSMQGAVSYEQYFGPGTRLTVT.

This clonotype was seen only a few times. The chain couples TRBV27 to TRBJ1-5, with a tentative D call TRBD1 (5 bases). V lost 2 bases and J lost 2, with 10 bases in between. Germline V gene sequence: CDR1 MNHEY, CDR2 SMNVEV (reference sequence). The CDR3 runs 15 residues. The CDR3 sequence: CASSLIGAGNQPQHF. The CDR3 bases are TGTGCCAGCAGTTTAATAGGGGCAGGCAATCAGCCCCAGCATTTT.